This TCR beta chain came from a study of identical twins. Study observations and caveats: The study found excess low generation probability among twin-shared out-of-frame alpha sequences. Compared with models, monozygotic twins showed more out-of-frame TCR alpha sharing. For out-of-frame beta sequences, excess twin sharing was weaker.

The germline V gene has CDR1 MNHNS and CDR2 SASEGT. The CDR3 consists of 14 residues. V lost 8 bases and J 2 bases, leaving 13 bases between the germline ends. Each CDR3 protein gets one entry after TCRdb re-called the 5' RACE reads with MiXCR. Found here are approximately 230,000 distinct CDR3 sequences, 11% to 15% of them singletons; the top ten hold approximately 9.3%. About this clonotype itself: Its antigen is as yet unknown.

This clonotype originated in a young woman in good health. The V and J genes are TRBV6-1 and TRBJ1-3; D is uncertain. The sequenced sample was memory (CD45RO+) T cells sorted from blood. CDR3 coding DNA: TGTGCCAGCCAAGCGGGGATTACTGGAAACACCATATATTTT. Translated, it gives CASQAGITGNTIYF.